These 29 T cell receptor beta chains share one sample of origin, sequenced in a study of STAT5B mutations in CD4+ large granular lymphocyte leukemia. Here immunoSEQ multiplex PCR was the method, and the copy in TCRdb shows in-frame clones only, minus some. The table includes approximately 40,000 clones, about 81% detected once. The sample was CD4+ T cells from blood buffy coats. The receptors originated from a human donor in good health.

The DNA of the CDR3 is TGTGCCAGTAGTATCTGGAACACTGAAGCTTTCTTT. This sequence encodes CASSIWNTEAFF. This chain connects TRBV19 to TRBJ1-1; D gene uncertain. CDR3 length equals 12 residues. Trimming pared 3 bases from V and 1 base from J, leaving 3 bases between. In germline, CDR1 is LNHDA, CDR2 SQIVND (reference sequence).

The chain joins TRBV7-2 to TRBJ1-6; 8 positions agree with TRBD1. V shed 5 bases, J shed 3 bases, and the junction held 12 bases outside the gene matches. CDR3 length equals 18 residues. Germline V gene data show CDR1 as SGHTA and CDR2 as FQGNSA. The CDR3 DNA reads TGTGCCAGCAGCCCCTTGGCCGGGACAGGAGACTATAATTCACCCCTCCACTTT. It yields the protein CASSPLAGTGDYNSPLHF. Based on the CDR3 plus reference TRBV7-2 and TRBJ1-6, the full variable domain is GAGVSQSPSNKVTEKGKDVELRCDPISGHTALYWYRQSLGQGLEFLIYFQGNSAPDKSGLPSDRFSAERTGGSVSTLTIQRTQQEDSAVYLCASSPLAGTGDYNSPLHFGNGTRLTVT.

The V and J genes are TRBV5-1 and TRBJ2-1, with D perhaps assigned TRBD1 or TRBD2 (5 bases each). Germline CDR1 and CDR2: SGHRS and YFSETQ. Trimming pared 0 bases from V and 4 bases from J, leaving 11 bases between. The CDR3 loop spans 15 amino acids. This chain's CDR3 is CASSLAGTSYNEQFF. As DNA, the CDR3 is TGCGCCAGCAGCTTGGCCGGGACCTCATACAATGAGCAGTTCTTC.

The CDR3 region has the DNA TGTGCCAGTAGTATTTTCTCCTCTGGGGCCAACGTCCTGACTTTC. Its protein is CASSIFSSGANVLTF. This chain uses TRBV19 with TRBJ2-6; D is uncertain. The CDR3 runs to 15 residues. Germline loops: CDR1 LNHDA, CDR2 SQIVND (reference sequence). V lost 3 bases, J lost 0 bases, and 6 bases lay in between.

The V call is TRBV5-1, the J call TRBJ2-5; D call uncertain. V lost 1 base and J lost 1, with 11 bases in between. CDR1 and CDR2 (germline): SGHRS, YFSETQ. The CDR3 length is 15 residues. Here the CDR3 DNA reads TGCGCCAGCAGCTTGCGTGGCGGAACCCAAGAGACCCAGTACTTC. Amino acid sequence: CASSLRGGTQETQYF.

This chain connects TRBV18 to TRBJ2-2; D perhaps matches TRBD2 (5 bases). The CDR3 totals 16 residues. Germline values: CDR1 KGHSH, CDR2 LQKENI. V was trimmed by 6 bases and J by 4 bases, leaving 18 bases between them. The chain's CDR3 is CASSPRAAEGTGELFF. CDR3 nucleotides: TGTGCCAGCTCCCCGAGAGCCGCCGAGGGCACCGGGGAGCTGTTTTTT.

This rearrangement joins TRBV2 to TRBJ1-1; D call uncertain. The germline gives CDR1 SNHLY, CDR2 FYNNEI. Trimming left V 6 bases short and J 1 base short, with 12 bases between. CDR3 length: 14 amino acids. CDR3 in DNA: TGTGCCAGCAGCAAAGACGGACCGAACACTGAAGCTTTCTTT. This translates into CASSKDGPNTEAFF.

The gene calls are TRBV6-5 and TRBJ1-5; a possible D gene is TRBD1 (6 bases). The CDR3 consists of 16 residues. V lost 0 bases to trimming and J lost 3 bases, with 12 bases between them. From germline, CDR1 is MNHEY and CDR2 SVGAGI. The CDR3 DNA is TGTGCCAGCAGTTACTCGGGACCAGGGGACAATCAGCCCCAGCATTTT. Translation gives CASSYSGPGDNQPQHF.

The V gene is TRBV6-5, the J gene TRBJ1-5; D is uncertain. CDR3 length equals 13 residues. Per the germline V gene, CDR1 is MNHEY and CDR2 is SVGAGI. The V end was cut by 6 bases, the J end by 4 bases, with 10 bases between. The CDR3 reads CASREGSNQPQHF. The CDR3 coding sequence is TGTGCCAGCAGGGAAGGTTCGAATCAGCCCCAGCATTTT.

This clone was counted a single time. The chain combines TRBV6-1 with TRBJ2-2, with TRBD1 matching over 7 bases. V dropped 3 bases and J dropped 3; count of bases not matched to a gene: 10. The CDR3 has 17 amino acids. Germline assignment: CDR1 MNHNS and CDR2 SASEGT. This CDR3 reads CASSDLSGTDYTGELFF. CDR3 nucleotides: TGTGCCAGCAGTGACCTATCCGGGACAGATTACACCGGGGAGCTGTTTTTT.

The chain links TRBV28 to TRBJ1-2; D ambiguous. The CDR3 is made up of 14 amino acids. Germline assignment: CDR1 MDHEN and CDR2 SYDVKM. The ends were cut back, 2 bases at V and 8 bases at J, with 15 bases in the middle. Written as DNA, the CDR3 is TGTGCCAGCAGTTTAGATGTGGGTTTTAAGGGCTACACCTTC. Translating gives CASSLDVGFKGYTF.

The rearrangement links TRBV18 to TRBJ1-3, with D tentatively TRBD1 (5 bases). This CDR3 region has 13 residues. Trimming removed 6 bases at V and 2 bases at J, with 8 bases between. The V gene's germline CDR1 is KGHSH and CDR2 LQKENI. CDR3 amino acids: CASSGGAGNTIYF. The CDR3 DNA sequence: TGTGCCAGCTCCGGGGGTGCTGGAAACACCATATATTTT. Complete variable domain (other parts from reference TRBV18 and TRBJ1-3): NAGVMQNPRHLVRRRGQEARLRCSPMKGHSHVYWYRQLPEEGLKFMVYLQKENIIDESGMPKERFSAEFPKEGPSILRIQQVVRGDSAAYFCASSGGAGNTIYFGEGSWLTVV.

The chain joins TRBV7-2 to TRBJ2-7; 11 nucleotides line up with TRBD1. The CDR3 is made up of 17 amino acids. In germline, CDR1 is SGHTA, CDR2 FQGNSA. V gave up 2 bases and J gave up 1 base; unmatched junction bases: 7. This CDR3 is CASSLRADRGLSYEQYF. The CDR3 nucleotides read TGTGCCAGCAGCTTAAGGGCGGACAGGGGGCTTTCCTACGAGCAGTACTTC.

V usage is TRBV6-5 and J usage is TRBJ2-2; 7 positions match TRBD1. This CDR3 contains 14 residues. Germline CDR1 MNHEY, CDR2 SVGAGI. Trimming removed 6 bases from V and 6 bases from J; junction bases left unmatched: 7. CDR3 loop: CASSRTTGSGELFF. The CDR3 DNA is TGTGCCAGCAGCAGGACGACAGGGTCCGGGGAGCTGTTTTTT.

The V and J genes are TRBV18 and TRBJ2-3, with 7 bases that match TRBD1. The germline CDR1 and CDR2 sequences are KGHSH and LQKENI. The CDR3 contains 16 residues. V was pared by 2 bases and J by 5 bases, with 10 bases of the junction left unmatched. The CDR3 loop reads CASSPNNPTGVDTQYF. The CDR3 DNA reads TGTGCCAGCTCACCAAACAACCCCACAGGGGTAGATACGCAGTATTTT.

V is TRBV9 and J is TRBJ1-2, with D tentatively TRBD1 (5 bases). Trimming stripped 0 bases from V and 5 bases from J, with 8 bases between. Germline assignment: CDR1 SGDLS and CDR2 YYNGEE. The CDR3 runs to 13 residues. CDR3 amino acids: CASSVGPGYGYTF. The CDR3 DNA is TGTGCCAGCAGCGTAGGGCCAGGGTATGGCTACACCTTC.

This rearrangement joins TRBV5-8 to TRBJ2-1; 7 nucleotides agree with TRBD2. CDR1 and CDR2 from the germline V gene are SGHTS and YDEGEE. There are 13 residues in the CDR3. With V trimmed by 4 bases and J by 8 bases, 6 bases remained unmatched. The CDR3 sequence is CASSRAGYDEQFF. Here the CDR3 DNA reads TGTGCCAGCAGCAGAGCGGGATACGATGAGCAGTTCTTC.

The chain joins TRBV27 to TRBJ1-5; D not certain. The V end lost 2 bases, the J end lost 0 bases, and 11 bases lay between the germline ends. This CDR3 is built from 16 residues. Germline loops: CDR1 MNHEY, CDR2 SMNVEV (reference sequence). Here the CDR3 reads CASSLIFGVSNQPQHF. CDR3 DNA: TGTGCCAGCAGTTTAATCTTCGGGGTTAGCAATCAGCCCCAGCATTTT.

The V gene is TRBV10-1, the J gene TRBJ1-1; 8 bases align to TRBD1. V shed 4 bases, J shed 0 bases, and the junction held 4 bases outside the gene matches. The CDR3 is 15 residues long. CDR1 and CDR2 from the germline V gene are WNHNN and SYGVQD (reference sequence). The CDR3 reads CASSAGTGMNTEAFF. CDR3 nucleotides: TGCGCCAGCAGTGCCGGGACAGGAATGAACACTGAAGCTTTCTTT.

The chain links TRBV2 to TRBJ2-3; D is possibly TRBD1 (5 bases). The CDR3 is 12 residues long. CDR1 and CDR2 from the germline V gene are SNHLY and FYNNEI. Trimming took off 8 bases at V and 7 bases at J, with 13 bases between the two ends. The CDR3 DNA reads TGTGCCAGCGCCGCAGGGATAAATACGCAGTATTTT. It translates to CASAAGINTQYF.

V usage is TRBV5-1 and J usage is TRBJ2-1; 15 bases are a match to TRBD2. Per germline, CDR1 SGHRS and CDR2 YFSETQ. Losses at the gene ends were 8 bases for V and 8 bases for J; bases not matched to a gene: 5. CDR3 length equals 14 residues. CDR3 sequence: CASNGLAGGDEQFF. CDR3 coding DNA: TGCGCCAGTAACGGACTAGCGGGGGGGGATGAGCAGTTCTTC. The full variable domain, its missing parts supplied by reference TRBV5-1 and TRBJ2-1, is KAGVTQTPRYLIKTRGQQVTLSCSPISGHRSVSWYQQTPGQGLQFLFEYFSETQRNKGNFPGRFSGRQFSNSRSEMNVSTLELGDSALYLCASNGLAGGDEQFFGPGTRLTVL.

V is TRBV5-8 and J is TRBJ2-7, with no clear D. Germline CDR1 reads SGHTS; CDR2 reads YDEGEE. The CDR3 has 14 residues. Trimming took 5 bases from V and 2 from J, leaving 14 bases between them. DNA of the CDR3: TGTGCCAGCAGAAAAGTCCCAGGAACCTACGAGCAGTACTTC. Residues: CASRKVPGTYEQYF.

The chain links TRBV14 to TRBJ1-2, with 10 bases fitting TRBD1. After removal of 3 bases from V and 8 bases from J, the junction contained 9 bases not matched to a gene. This CDR3 is 15 amino acids long. Per the germline V gene, CDR1 is SGHDN and CDR2 is FVKESK. CDR3 protein: CASSHRQGAPGGYTF. CDR3 nucleotide sequence: TGTGCCAGCAGCCATAGACAGGGGGCTCCTGGGGGCTACACCTTC.

The chain couples TRBV5-4 to TRBJ2-1, with D uncertain. Germline CDR1 SGHNT, CDR2 YYREEE (reference sequence). This CDR3 region has 15 residues. Trimming stripped 0 bases from V and 1 base from J, with 8 bases between. Written as DNA, the CDR3 is TGTGCCAGCAGCTTGGACTATGGGTCCTACAATGAGCAGTTCTTC. Encoded protein: CASSLDYGSYNEQFF.

The genes are TRBV6-1 and TRBJ1-5, with D perhaps TRBD1 (5 bases). The germline V gene encodes CDR1 MNHNS and CDR2 SASEGT. The V gene lost 3 bases and the J gene lost 3 bases, with 12 bases spanning the gap. The CDR3 is 15 residues long. The CDR3 loop reads CASSDLRANNQPQHF. For the CDR3, the DNA is TGTGCCAGCAGTGATCTCAGGGCGAACAATCAGCCCCAGCATTTT.

V gene TRBV28 combines with J gene TRBJ2-2; D is perhaps TRBD1 (5 bases). Trimming took off 5 bases at V and 1 base at J, with 8 bases between the two ends. The CDR3 loop spans 14 amino acids. Germline V gene data show CDR1 as MDHEN and CDR2 as SYDVKM. The CDR3: CASSDGQNTGELFF. In DNA, the CDR3 is TGTGCCAGCAGTGACGGACAGAACACCGGGGAGCTGTTTTTT.

The V gene is TRBV29-1, the J gene TRBJ2-5; the match to TRBD1 covers 12 bases. This CDR3 has 13 residues. With V trimmed by 6 bases and J by 6 bases, 5 bases remained unmatched. Germline CDR1 SQVTM, CDR2 ANQGSEA. CDR3 bases: TGCAGCGTCGGGACAGGGGGCGGAAAGACCCAGTACTTC. It translates to CSVGTGGGKTQYF.

The chain has TRBV4-3 and TRBJ1-3, with 7 positions matching TRBD1. CDR3 size: 15 residues. Germline V gene lookup returns CDR1 LGHNA and CDR2 YSLEER. Trimming cost V 1 base and J 3 bases; bases outside gene matches: 3. The CDR3 is CASSQGQGFGNTIYF. CDR3 nucleotide sequence: TGCGCCAGCAGCCAAGGACAGGGATTTGGAAACACCATATATTTT.

This clone was seen only once. This chain joins TRBV10-3 and TRBJ1-1, with 11 positions matching TRBD1. Germline assignment: CDR1 ENHRY and CDR2 SYGVKD. The J segment lost 5 bases and the V segment lost 6 bases, leaving 5 bases of the junction unmatched. This CDR3 contains 14 residues. DNA of the CDR3: TGTGCCATCAGCGGGACAGGGGGAGAGACTGAAGCTTTCTTT. Its protein is CAISGTGGETEAFF.